Listed here are 4 T cell receptor beta chains from one sample, sequenced in a study of blood T cell repertoires in COVID-19. Generated by immunoSEQ multiplex PCR, the TCRdb table keeps only in-frame clones and is missing some. The sample holds a few hundred thousand clones, roughly nine tenths seen once. Sequencing input: PBMCs or T cells enriched from blood (not recorded which). The origin of the receptors is a woman aged 55-69 years who had recovered from COVID-19.

The rearrangement uses TRBV27 and TRBJ2-5; the match to TRBD1 covers 9 bases. This CDR3 has 15 residues. Germline trimming cut 4 bases from V and 5 bases from J; bases unmatched to any gene: 8. CDR1 and CDR2 from the germline V gene are MNHEY and SMNVEV (reference sequence). The chain's CDR3 is CASSSPGQGEETQYF. In DNA, the CDR3 is TGTGCCAGCAGTTCCCCGGGACAGGGCGAGGAGACCCAGTACTTC.

V gene TRBV2 combines with J gene TRBJ2-7, with TRBD2 matching 7 bases. The V gene's germline CDR1 is SNHLY and CDR2 FYNNEI. After removal of 4 bases from V and 5 bases from J, the junction contained 2 bases not matched to a gene. The CDR3 extends over 12 amino acids. CDR3 protein: CASSVGTNEQYV. The CDR3 bases are TGTGCCAGCAGTGTTGGGACTAACGAGCAGTACGTC.

The chain carries TRBV5-1 and TRBJ1-4, with D maybe TRBD1 (5 bases). The V end was cut by 3 bases, the J end by 8 bases, with 23 bases between. The CDR3 extends over 17 amino acids. Germline CDR1 SGHRS, CDR2 YFSETQ. This chain's CDR3 is CASSWARGGTSGEKLFF. CDR3 sequence (DNA): TGCGCCAGCAGCTGGGCTCGGGGCGGGACCTCAGGGGAAAAACTGTTTTTT.

Note on this clone: A read error may produce the germline difference seen at one junction end. The genes are TRBV19 and TRBJ2-1; the match to TRBD2 covers 11 bases. The CDR3 runs to 14 residues. Germline lookup yields CDR1 LNHDA and CDR2 SQIVND (reference sequence). CDR3 region: CAGSNSGGAWEQFF. The CDR3 DNA reads as TGTGCCGGTAGTAATAGCGGGGGGGCCTGGGAGCAGTTCTTC.